Listed below are T cell receptor beta chains from one sample, sequenced in a study of blood T cell repertoires in COVID-19. Only in-frame clones appear in the TCRdb table, and some are missing; sequencing was by immunoSEQ multiplex PCR. This sample carries 40,000 to 55,000 clones, 85% to 95% of them seen once, and the ten largest clones take nearly 10%. Material: peripheral blood. The receptors were gathered from a woman older than 75 with acute or convalescent COVID-19. Both conserved end residues are part of each CDR3. The D gene is left open where the match is weak. Clone sizes are given selectively: once, few, many, or a class where the clone is expanded.

NA	NA	TRBV11-3	TRBJ2-7	TGTGCCAGCAGCTCCGTCCCCTACGAGCAGTACTTC	CASSSVPYEQYF
NA	NA	TRBV23-1	TRBJ1-4	TGCGCCAGCAGTCTTAACTTAGACAGGAATGAAAAACTGTTTTTT	CASSLNLDRNEKLFF
TRBD2	few	TRBV2	TRBJ2-1	TGTGCCAGCAATCCGACTAGCGGTTACCCTACCGATGAGCAGTTCTTC	CASNPTSGYPTDEQFF
TRBD1	NA	TRBV7-4	TRBJ2-3	TGTGCCAGCAGCTTACCTACCGACAGGGGGAGCACAGATACGCAGTATTTT	CASSLPTDRGSTDTQYF
TRBD2	NA	TRBV3-1/TRBV3-2	TRBJ2-3	TGTGCCAGCAACTCCTCCGGGACTAGCCCCCCAGATACGCAGTATTTT	CASNSSGTSPPDTQYF
TRBD2	once	TRBV5-4	TRBJ2-5	TGTGCCAGCAGCCTCGGGACTAGCGGGAGGGAGACCCAGTACTTC	CASSLGTSGRETQYF
NA	NA	TRBV29-1	TRBJ1-3	TGCAGCGTCAATCAGGGGTCCGACACCATATATTTT	CSVNQGSDTIYF
NA	NA	TRBV24-1	TRBJ1-3	TGTGCCACCAGTGATTCAGCGGGAAACACCATATATTTT	CATSDSAGNTIYF
NA	NA	TRBV11-2	TRBJ2-3	TGTGCCAGCAGCTTAGATACAGGGTCGACTTCAAATACGCAGTATTTT	CASSLDTGSTSNTQYF
NA	NA	TRBV24-1	TRBJ1-6	TGTGCCACCAGCTCCCTCCCGGGGGGGAGCGTTCCTGCACCCCTCCACTTT	CATSSLPGGSVPAPLHF
NA	once	TRBV20-1	TRBJ1-2	TGCAGTGCTACAATGGACACTGGCTACACCTTC	CSATMDTGYTF
TRBD2	NA	TRBV11-2	TRBJ2-3	TGTGCCAGCAGCTCGGGACTAGCGGGAGGTGGTTGGGATACGCAGTATTTT	CASSSGLAGGGWDTQYF
NA	NA	TRBV5-1	TRBJ1-1	TGCGCCAGCAGCTTGGAGGCAGGGGTACTGAACACTGAAGCTTTCTTT	CASSLEAGVLNTEAFF
NA	NA	TRBV7-2	TRBJ1-2	TGTGCCAGCAGCCCGGACGGCGGGGGTGACACCTTC	CASSPDGGGDTF
NA	once	TRBV5-1	TRBJ1-1	TGCGCCAGCAGCTTGGCCGGTGACACTGAAGCTTTCTTT	CASSLAGDTEAFF
TRBD1	NA	TRBV6-5	TRBJ1-5	TGTGCCAGCAGTAGGACAGGGATCAATCAGCCCCAGCATTTT	CASSRTGINQPQHF
TRBD2	NA	TRBV25-1	TRBJ2-3	TGTGCCAGCAGCAACACCGGGACTAGCGAAACAGATACGCAGTATTTT	CASSNTGTSETDTQYF
NA	NA	TRBV11-1	TRBJ1-1	TGTGCCAGCAGCGGGACACCACAGAACACTGAAGCTTTCTTT	CASSGTPQNTEAFF
NA	NA	TRBV12-3/TRBV12-4	TRBJ1-1	TGTGCCAGCAGCCCCGCGAACGGGATTGAAGCTTTCTTT	CASSPANGIEAFF
TRBD2	NA	TRBV7-3	TRBJ2-2	TGTGCCAGCAGCCCCTCCGGGACTACCACCGGGGAGCTGTTTTTT	CASSPSGTTTGELFF
NA	NA	TRBV6-5	TRBJ1-6	TGTGCCAGCAGTTACGAGATTCAAAATTCACCCCTCCACTTT	CASSYEIQNSPLHF
TRBD1	NA	TRBV3-1/TRBV3-2	TRBJ1-1	TGTGCCAGCAGCCATCGGGACAGGAACACTGAAGCTTTCTTT	CASSHRDRNTEAFF
NA	NA	TRBV18	TRBJ1-5	TGTGCCAGCTCAGCGAGCGATCAGCCCCAGCATTTT	CASSASDQPQHF
TRBD1	NA	TRBV20-1	TRBJ2-2	TGCAGTGCTAGTACAGGGACAGCGAACACCGGGGAGCTGTTTTTT	CSASTGTANTGELFF
TRBD2	NA	TRBV5-1	TRBJ2-7	TGCGCCAGCAGCTCAAGCCCCGGGACTACTTACGAGCAGTACTTC	CASSSSPGTTYEQYF
NA	NA	TRBV27	TRBJ2-1	TGTGCCAGCAGTTTACGCCTTCCTAGCGTCACAACCTACAATGAGCAGTTCTTC	CASSLRLPSVTTYNEQFF
NA	NA	TRBV30	TRBJ2-7	TGTGCCTGGAACAAACGAGGATCCGGAAACTCCTACGAGCAGTACTTC	CAWNKRGSGNSYEQYF
TRBD2	NA	TRBV18	TRBJ2-2	TGTGCCAGCTCACCTAGGGAGGGAACGCTGTTTTTT	CASSPREGTLFF
TRBD1	NA	TRBV7-3	TRBJ2-3	TGTGCCAGCAGCCGTGCGCCAGGGGGAATCACAGATACGCAGTATTTT	CASSRAPGGITDTQYF
NA	NA	TRBV11-3	TRBJ2-5	TGTGCCAGCAGCTTAGGAGTGGGAGACGGGGCCCAGTACTTC	CASSLGVGDGAQYF
NA	NA	TRBV28	TRBJ1-2	TGTGCCAGCAGTTCCGGAGCAAACAACTATGGCTACACCTTC	CASSSGANNYGYTF
TRBD1	NA	TRBV7-2	TRBJ1-2	TGTGCCAGCAGCTTATCGACAGGGAATCTTATCTATGGCTACACCTTC	CASSLSTGNLIYGYTF
NA	NA	TRBV4-3	TRBJ1-6	TGCGCCAGCAGCCAAGATTACACCGTCGGGAATTCACCCCTCCACTTT	CASSQDYTVGNSPLHF
TRBD1	NA	TRBV6-2/TRBV6-3	TRBJ1-5	TGTGCCAGCAGTTACGATCCCTGGACAGGGGGCACCAGAGCAAATCAGCCCCAGCATTTT	CASSYDPWTGGTRANQPQHF
NA	NA	TRBV10-3	TRBJ1-2	TGTGCCATCAGTGTAGCGGGGGGGGGCCCCTATGGCTACACCTTC	CAISVAGGGPYGYTF
NA	NA	TRBV30	TRBJ2-1	TGTGCCTGGAAGGAACAGAGCTCCTACAATGAGCAGTTCTTC	CAWKEQSSYNEQFF
TRBD2	NA	TRBV30	TRBJ2-1	TGTGCCTGGTCCCGGACTAGCTCGACTGAGCAGTTCTTC	CAWSRTSSTEQFF